Each of the 26 T cell receptor beta chains below was sequenced from the same sample in a study of identical twins. Using its own MiXCR run on the 5' RACE reads, TCRdb lists one record per CDR3 protein. This sample yields nearly 650,000 distinct CDR3 sequences, of which around 7.4% are seen a single time; around 1.6% belongs to the top ten. This same sample was also part of a study on yellow fever vaccine responses in identical twins.

The source material was PBMCs. All receptors come from a woman aged 18-29 years in good health.

This clonotype has a handful of counts. The chain carries TRBV7-2 and TRBJ2-5, with 9 nucleotides matching TRBD1. CDR3 length: 15 amino acids. With V trimmed by 0 bases and J by 5 bases, 4 bases remained unmatched. Germline CDR1 is SGHTA and CDR2 is FQGNSA. The CDR3 loop reads CASSLAGTGWETQYF. The CDR3 DNA is TGTGCCAGCAGCTTAGCCGGGACAGGGTGGGAGACCCAGTACTTC.

This chain joins TRBV4-2 and TRBJ2-2, with 12 bases lining up with TRBD1. Germline V gives CDR1 LGHNA, CDR2 YNFKEQ. CDR3 length equals 18 residues. J lost 4 bases, V lost 4 bases, and 10 bases had no gene match. CDR3: CASSPRRGQGAFTGELFF. The CDR3 nucleotides are TGTGCCAGCAGCCCTAGGAGGGGACAGGGGGCGTTCACCGGGGAGCTGTTTTTT.

This clonotype was seen a few times. The chain joins TRBV20-1 to TRBJ2-1, with D possibly being TRBD2 (5 bases). V lost 6 bases, J lost 8 bases, and 23 bases lay in between. This CDR3 spans 15 amino acids. Germline V gene lookup returns CDR1 DFQATT and CDR2 SNEGSKA (reference sequence). CDR3 residues: CSAFSSGGRGDEQFF. CDR3 nucleotides: TGCAGTGCGTTTTCTAGTGGTGGGAGAGGTGATGAGCAGTTCTTC.

This clonotype was seen a few times. The genes are TRBV7-9 and TRBJ2-7; weak D call: TRBD2 (5 bases). Germline V gene data show CDR1 as SEHNR and CDR2 as FQNEAQ (reference sequence). V lost 5 bases and J lost 5, with 16 bases in between. The CDR3 is 14 amino acids. The CDR3 loop is CASSPLEGRDEQYF. The CDR3 bases are TGTGCCAGCAGCCCCCTCGAGGGAAGGGACGAGCAGTACTTC. Full variable domain (rest looked up from reference TRBV7-9 and TRBJ2-7): DTGVSQNPRHKITKRGQNVTFRCDPISEHNRLYWYRQTLGQGPEFLTYFQNEAQLEKSRLLSDRFSAERPKGSFSTLEIQRTEQGDSAMYLCASSPLEGRDEQYFGPGTRLTVT.

This clonotype occurred a few times. The rearrangement links TRBV20-1 to TRBJ2-5; TRBD2 matches at 8 bases. The trim removed 3 bases at V and 2 bases at J, leaving 2 bases unmatched. This CDR3 is 13 amino acids long. Per the germline V gene, CDR1 is DFQATT and CDR2 is SNEGSKA (reference sequence). CDR3 sequence reads: CSASGGGQETQYF. In DNA, the CDR3 is TGCAGTGCTAGCGGGGGGGGTCAAGAGACCCAGTACTTC.

This rearrangement joins TRBV7-9 to TRBJ2-7; TRBD1 matches 8 bases. The junction had 11 bases not matched to a gene; V was cut back by 5 bases and J by 2 bases. The CDR3 is 16 amino acids. Germline assignment: CDR1 SEHNR and CDR2 FQNEAQ (reference sequence). CDR3: CASSASQGGLTYEQYF. In DNA, the CDR3 is TGTGCCAGCAGCGCCTCACAGGGGGGCCTAACCTACGAGCAGTACTTC.

V gene TRBV10-3 combines with J gene TRBJ1-5, with D possibly matching TRBD1 (5 bases). V was shortened by 0 bases and J by 5 bases, with 14 bases between the two germline ends. The CDR3 spans 16 residues. Germline-derived CDR1 and CDR2 are ENHRY and SYGVKD. Written as DNA, the CDR3 is TGTGCCATCAGTGAGTCGCCAGGGATAGATTATCAGCCCCAGCATTTT. Translating it yields CAISESPGIDYQPQHF.

This clonotype was counted between two and nine times. This sequence joins TRBV28 and TRBJ2-3; TRBD2 might be the D (6 bases). V was pared by 2 bases and J by 12 bases, with 12 bases between. Germline CDR1 is MDHEN and CDR2 is SYDVKM. This CDR3 is 12 amino acids long. The CDR3 sequence: CASSLRGLAQYF. CDR3 DNA: TGTGCCAGCAGTTTACGGGGGTTAGCACAGTATTTT.

This rearrangement joins TRBV11-3 to TRBJ2-2; the D gene is possibly TRBD2 (6 bases). The ends were cut back, 0 bases at V and 1 base at J, with 9 bases in the middle. Looked up from germline, CDR1 is SGHNT and CDR2 is YENEEA. CDR3 length: 16 residues. The CDR3, as DNA: TGTGCCAGCAGCTTAGAGGCGCGGGGGAACACCGGGGAGCTGTTTTTT. Its translation: CASSLEARGNTGELFF.

The chain carries TRBV4-2 and TRBJ2-7; D tentatively reads TRBD1 or TRBD2 (5 bases each). Trimming removed 0 bases from V and 0 bases from J, with 15 bases in between. CDR1 is LGHNA, CDR2 YNFKEQ, per germline. CDR3 length: 17 amino acids. The CDR3: CASSQEGSGTSSYEQYF. CDR3 sequence (DNA): TGTGCCAGCAGCCAAGAAGGGTCCGGGACCAGCTCCTACGAGCAGTACTTC.

The J gene is TRBJ2-2, the V gene TRBV12-3 or TRBV12-4; D not certain. This CDR3 spans 15 amino acids. V shed 3 bases and J shed 7 bases, with 15 bases lying between them. The CDR3 spells CASSFMGPEIGELFF. In nucleotides, the CDR3 is TGTGCCAGCAGTTTCATGGGCCCGGAGATCGGGGAGCTGTTTTTT.

The chain links TRBV10-2 to TRBJ1-4, with 7 bases aligning to TRBD1. Germline trimming cut 7 bases from V and 10 bases from J; bases unmatched to any gene: 9. Looked up from germline, CDR1 is WSHSY and CDR2 is SAAADI. The CDR3 totals 13 residues. The CDR3 DNA reads TGCGCCAGCACGCCGGGACAGAGGGGAAAACTGTTTTTT. Residues: CASTPGQRGKLFF.

The V call is TRBV20-1, the J call TRBJ2-7; the match to TRBD2 covers 9 bases. Germline V lookup: CDR1 DFQATT, CDR2 SNEGSKA (reference sequence). V trimming: 7 bases; J trimming: 2 bases; junction bases outside the gene matches: 6. The CDR3 extends over 13 amino acids. The CDR3 nucleotides are TGCAGTGGTATTAGCGGGGGTCCCTACGAGCAGTACGTC. This codes for CSGISGGPYEQYV.

This clonotype was recorded many times. The chain links TRBV3-1 to TRBJ2-7; D is unresolved. Trimming shortened V by 1 base and J by 3 bases, and 10 bases separated the two germline ends. This CDR3 is 14 amino acids long. In germline, CDR1 is LGHDT, CDR2 YNNKEL (reference sequence). The CDR3 nucleotides read TGTGCCAGCAGCCAAGGGCTAACCTTCTACGAGCAGTACTTC. Protein sequence: CASSQGLTFYEQYF.

A few counts support this clonotype. The chain is built from TRBV7-6 and TRBJ2-3; TRBD2 aligns across 7 bases. Germline V gene lookup returns CDR1 SGHVS and CDR2 FNYEAQ. The V gene end was trimmed by 1 base and the J gene end by 0 bases; junction bases not matched to a gene: 7. The CDR3 is 17 residues long. The CDR3: CASSLGGGLTSTDTQYF. The CDR3 DNA reads as TGTGCCAGCAGCTTAGGCGGGGGTCTTACTAGCACAGATACGCAGTATTTT.

V is TRBV20-1 and J is TRBJ2-7; D is perhaps TRBD2 (5 bases). CDR1 is DFQATT, CDR2 SNEGSKA, per germline (reference sequence). Trimming pared 3 bases from V and 5 bases from J, leaving 14 bases between. The length of the CDR3 is 13 residues. CDR3 in amino acids: CSARVGLAHEQYF. The CDR3 nucleotides are TGCAGTGCTAGGGTAGGGCTAGCCCACGAGCAGTACTTC.

This clonotype was counted a few times. The chain recombines TRBV20-1 with TRBJ2-7, with a weak D call TRBD2 (5 bases). V lost 0 bases to trimming and J lost 6 bases, with 18 bases between them. The CDR3 loop spans 15 amino acids. Germline V gene data show CDR1 as DFQATT and CDR2 as SNEGSKA (reference sequence). The CDR3 nucleotides read TGCAGTGCTAGAGAAAGACGGACTTCGGTAGGCGAGCAGTACTTC. Its translation: CSARERRTSVGEQYF.

CDR3 loop: CATSDLYGGGDTDTQYF. CDR3 nucleotides: TGTGCCACCAGTGATTTGTACGGGGGCGGGGACACAGATACGCAGTATTTT. The chain joins TRBV24-1 to TRBJ2-3; D might be TRBD1 or TRBD2, each matching 6 bases. The V and J ends lost 0 bases and 2 bases respectively, with 14 bases between them. Germline V gene lookup returns CDR1 KGHDR and CDR2 SFDVKD. This CDR3 has 17 residues.

The DNA for the CDR3 is TGTGCCAGCAGTTTAGGGCGTCGGACAGGAGATCAGCCCCAGCATTTT. It specifies CASSLGRRTGDQPQHF. The chain has TRBV12-3 or TRBV12-4 and TRBJ1-5; TRBD1 matches at 7 bases. Trimming took 1 base from V and 5 from J; bases not matched to a gene: 8. This CDR3 contains 16 residues.

This clonotype was recorded many times. The chain carries TRBV29-1 and TRBJ2-1; 8 bases agree with TRBD2. CDR3 length: 15 amino acids. V shed 1 base, J shed 7 bases, and the junction held 9 bases outside the gene matches. CDR1 and CDR2 from the germline V gene are SQVTM and ANQGSEA. CDR3 nucleotides: TGCAGCGTTGAAGGGGGCGGGAGGACAACGAATGAGCAGTTCTTC. Encoded protein: CSVEGGGRTTNEQFF.

This clonotype has only a few counts. The chain recombines TRBV5-1 with TRBJ1-3; D is unclear. The CDR3 consists of 14 residues. CDR1 is SGHRS, CDR2 YFSETQ, per germline. The V and J ends lost 4 bases and 0 bases respectively, with 8 bases between them. CDR3 sequence: CASSTRSSGNTIYF. The CDR3 bases are TGCGCCAGCAGCACGAGGAGCTCTGGAAACACCATATATTTT.

The chain carries TRBV3-1 and TRBJ1-2; D is undetermined. CDR3 size: 14 residues. Trimming removed 1 base at V and 4 bases at J, with 10 bases between. Germline CDR1 and CDR2: LGHDT and YNNKEL (reference sequence). The CDR3 sequence: CASSQGPAPYGYTF. CDR3 coding DNA: TGTGCCAGCAGCCAAGGCCCAGCCCCCTATGGCTACACCTTC.

This clonotype was picked up many times. V usage is TRBV12-3 or TRBV12-4 and J usage is TRBJ2-1; D gene unclear. Trimming cost V 1 base and J 6 bases, with 13 bases left between them. The CDR3 runs 15 residues. CDR3 coding DNA: TGTGCCAGCAGTTTAGGGCGTGTGAGGTCCAATGAGCAGTTCTTC. The encoded protein is CASSLGRVRSNEQFF.

The chain joins TRBV12-3 or TRBV12-4 to TRBJ1-3; D might be TRBD1 (6 bases). Trimming took off 6 bases at V and 4 bases at J, with 13 bases between the two ends. The CDR3 is made up of 14 amino acids. The CDR3 here is CASSRGAAGNTIYF. The CDR3 DNA reads TGTGCCAGCAGCCGGGGGGCCGCAGGAAACACCATATATTTT.

This clonotype was found many times. The chain links TRBV29-1 to TRBJ2-7; TRBD2 matches at 10 bases. Germline V CDR1 and CDR2: SQVTM, ANQGSEA. V trimming: 4 bases; J trimming: 2 bases; junction bases outside the gene matches: 2. CDR3 size: 13 residues. CDR3 amino acids: CSVGLAGAYEQYF. CDR3 in DNA: TGCAGCGTTGGGCTAGCGGGAGCCTACGAGCAGTACTTC.

The V call is TRBV7-9, the J call TRBJ2-1; possible D gene TRBD2, 5 bases. Germline V gives CDR1 SEHNR, CDR2 FQNEAQ (reference sequence). The CDR3 is 15 amino acids. Trimming pared 9 bases from V and 3 bases from J, leaving 18 bases between. The CDR3 reads CARGLGLVFYNEQFF. CDR3 DNA: TGTGCCAGGGGCCTCGGACTGGTCTTCTACAATGAGCAGTTCTTC.